This TCR beta chain was recorded in a study of cytomegalovirus exposure and HLA in healthy donors. General study findings and limits: The only immune exposure information that was available was CMV serostatus. Analysis was carried out at a later point, and it linked a missense DCLRE1C variant to TCR beta V- and J-gene trimming. Later work associated 16,951 TCR beta sequences with HLA alleles at 0.05 false discovery rate.

A multiplex PCR was run with 60 Vbeta primers and 13 Jbeta primers. TCRdb's copy holds only in-frame clones and misses some; the assay was immunoSEQ multiplex PCR. Of 120,000 or so clones in the sample, around 66% are singletons; the top ten hold under 9.5%. The CDR3 extends over 14 amino acids. Trimming cost V 1 base and J 4 bases, with 10 bases left between them. Germline-derived CDR1 and CDR2 are SNHLY and FYNNEI. Worth noting for this clone: As yet, its antigen is unknown.

The sequencing input was PBMCs. The clonotype was recovered from a woman aged 35 to 49 in good health and CMV-seropositive. This chain links TRBV2 with TRBJ1-1, with a weak D call TRBD1 (5 bases). The chain's CDR3 is CASSEDRGITEAFF. The CDR3 nucleotides read TGTGCCAGCAGTGAAGATAGGGGAATCACTGAAGCTTTCTTT.